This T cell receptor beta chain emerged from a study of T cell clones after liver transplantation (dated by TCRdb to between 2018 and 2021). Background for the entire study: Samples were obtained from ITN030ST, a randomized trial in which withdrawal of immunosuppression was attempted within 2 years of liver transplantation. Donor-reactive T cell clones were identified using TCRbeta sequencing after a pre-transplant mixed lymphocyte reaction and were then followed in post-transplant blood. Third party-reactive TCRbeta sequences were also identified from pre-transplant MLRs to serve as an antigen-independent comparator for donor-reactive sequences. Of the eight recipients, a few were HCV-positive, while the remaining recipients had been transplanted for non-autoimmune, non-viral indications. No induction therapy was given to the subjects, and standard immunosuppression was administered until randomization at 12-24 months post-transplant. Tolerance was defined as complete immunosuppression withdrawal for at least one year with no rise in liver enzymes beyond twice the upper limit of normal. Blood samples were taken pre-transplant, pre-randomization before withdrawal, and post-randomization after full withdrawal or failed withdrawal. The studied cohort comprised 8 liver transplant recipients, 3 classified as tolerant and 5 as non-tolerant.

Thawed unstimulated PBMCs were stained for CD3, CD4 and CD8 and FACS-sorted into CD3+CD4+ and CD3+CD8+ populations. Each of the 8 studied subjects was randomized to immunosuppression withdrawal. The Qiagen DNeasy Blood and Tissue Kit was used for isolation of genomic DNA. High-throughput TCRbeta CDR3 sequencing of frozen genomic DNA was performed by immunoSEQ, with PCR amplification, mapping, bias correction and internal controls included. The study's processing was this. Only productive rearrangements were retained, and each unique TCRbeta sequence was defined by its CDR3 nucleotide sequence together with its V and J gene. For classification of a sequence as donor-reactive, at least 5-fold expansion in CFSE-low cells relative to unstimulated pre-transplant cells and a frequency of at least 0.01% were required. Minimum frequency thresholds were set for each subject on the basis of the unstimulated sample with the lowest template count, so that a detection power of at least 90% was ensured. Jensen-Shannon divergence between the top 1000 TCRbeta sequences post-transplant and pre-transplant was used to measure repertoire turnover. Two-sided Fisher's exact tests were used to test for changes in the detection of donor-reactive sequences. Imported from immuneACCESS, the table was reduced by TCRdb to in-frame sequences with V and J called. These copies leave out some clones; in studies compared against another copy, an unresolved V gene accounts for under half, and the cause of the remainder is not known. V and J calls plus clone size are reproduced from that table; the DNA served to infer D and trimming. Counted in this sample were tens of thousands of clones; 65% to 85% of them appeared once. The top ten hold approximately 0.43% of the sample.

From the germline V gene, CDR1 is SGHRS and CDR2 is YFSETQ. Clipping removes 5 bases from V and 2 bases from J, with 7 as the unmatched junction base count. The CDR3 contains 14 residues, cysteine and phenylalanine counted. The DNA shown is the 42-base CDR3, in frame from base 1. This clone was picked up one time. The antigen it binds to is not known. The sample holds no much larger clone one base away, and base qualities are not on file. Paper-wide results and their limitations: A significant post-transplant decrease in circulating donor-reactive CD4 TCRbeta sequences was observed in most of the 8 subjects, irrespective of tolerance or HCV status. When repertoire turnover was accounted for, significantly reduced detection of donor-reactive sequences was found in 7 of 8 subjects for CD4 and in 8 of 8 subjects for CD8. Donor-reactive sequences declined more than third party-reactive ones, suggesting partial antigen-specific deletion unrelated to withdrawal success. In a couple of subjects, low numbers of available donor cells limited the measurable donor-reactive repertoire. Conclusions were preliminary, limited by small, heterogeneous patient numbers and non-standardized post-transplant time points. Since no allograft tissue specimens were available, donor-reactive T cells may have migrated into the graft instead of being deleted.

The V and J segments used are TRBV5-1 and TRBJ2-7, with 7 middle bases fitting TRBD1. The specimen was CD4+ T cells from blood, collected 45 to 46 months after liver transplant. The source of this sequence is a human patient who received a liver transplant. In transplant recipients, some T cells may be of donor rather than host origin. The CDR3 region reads CASRSGTVTYEQYF. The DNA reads TGCGCCAGCAGGTCCGGGACAGTTACCTACGAGCAGTACTTC.